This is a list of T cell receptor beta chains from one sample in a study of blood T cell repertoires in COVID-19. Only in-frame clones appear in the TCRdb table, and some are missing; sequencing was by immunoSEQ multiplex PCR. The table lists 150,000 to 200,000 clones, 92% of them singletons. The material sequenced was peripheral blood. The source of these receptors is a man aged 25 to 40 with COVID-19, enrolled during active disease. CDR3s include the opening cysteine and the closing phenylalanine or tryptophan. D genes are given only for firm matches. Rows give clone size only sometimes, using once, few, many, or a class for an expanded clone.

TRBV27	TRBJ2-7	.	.	TGTGCCAGCAGTTTAGCGGTCAACTCCTACGAGCAGTACTTC	CASSLAVNSYEQYF
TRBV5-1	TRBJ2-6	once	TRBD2	TGCGCCAGCAGCTTGGCCCCGGGGGGATCTGGGGCCAACGTCCTGACTTTC	CASSLAPGGSGANVLTF
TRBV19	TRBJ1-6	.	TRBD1	TGTGCCAGTAGGAGACAGGGAAAGGAGAATTCACCCCTCCACTTT	CASRRQGKENSPLHF
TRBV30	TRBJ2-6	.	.	TGTGCCTGGAGCGAAGGGGGTGCTGGGGCCAACGTCCTGACTTTC	CAWSEGGAGANVLTF
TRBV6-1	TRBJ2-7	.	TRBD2	TGTGCCAGCAGTGAATATGTTAGCGGGAGGGCCCTATCCTACGAGCAGTACTTC	CASSEYVSGRALSYEQYF
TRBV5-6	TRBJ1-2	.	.	TGTGCCAGCAGCTTGGGTGTCAGGGTCTCGGCACCGTTCTATGGCTACACCTTC	CASSLGVRVSAPFYGYTF
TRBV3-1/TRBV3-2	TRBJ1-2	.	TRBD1	TGTGCCAGCAGCCCACAGGGGCTCTATGGCTACACCTTC	CASSPQGLYGYTF
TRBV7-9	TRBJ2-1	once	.	TGTGCCAGCAGCCACACAGCGGGCCCCCCTGGTGAGCAGTTCTTC	CASSHTAGPPGEQFF
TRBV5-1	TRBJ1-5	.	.	TGCGCCAGCAGCCTGGAAGGTTTGGCGGCAAACAATCAGCCCCAGCATTTT	CASSLEGLAANNQPQHF
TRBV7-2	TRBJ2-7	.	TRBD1	TGTGCCAGCAGCTATAACCCGGGACAGGACTACGAGCAGTACTTC	CASSYNPGQDYEQYF
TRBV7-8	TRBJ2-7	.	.	TGTGCCAGCAGCTTGGTGTCAACGGGGGCCTACGAGCAGTACTTC	CASSLVSTGAYEQYF
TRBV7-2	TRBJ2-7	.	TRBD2	TGTGCCAGCAGCATCGATTGGACTAGCCACGAGCAGTACTTC	CASSIDWTSHEQYF
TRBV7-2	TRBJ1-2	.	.	TGTGCCAGCAGCCCAAACCCTACTGAGCGCACTAACTATGGCTACACCTTC	CASSPNPTERTNYGYTF
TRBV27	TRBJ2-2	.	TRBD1	TGTGCCAGCAGTTTATTAATGGGACAGGGAGAGACCGGGGAGCTGTTTTTT	CASSLLMGQGETGELFF
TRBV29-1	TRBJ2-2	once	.	TGCAGCGTTGAGAGGATCGGGGAGCTGTTTTTT	CSVERIGELFF
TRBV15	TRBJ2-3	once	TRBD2	TGTGCCACCAGCAGAACTAGCGGGGTCACAGATACGCAGTATTTT	CATSRTSGVTDTQYF